These T cell receptor beta chains were read from a single sample in a study of Ad26.COV2.S vaccination and SARS-CoV-2 variants. Assay used: immunoSEQ multiplex PCR; TCRdb lists only in-frame clones, some missing. The sample carries about 350,000 clones, 80% to 90% recorded once. The sequences come from peripheral blood, collected in a trial of Ad26.COV2.S vaccine versus placebo. The receptors shown here come from a person aged 18-60 years who received the Ad26.COV2.S COVID-19 vaccine or a placebo. The CDR3 runs from the conserved cysteine through the conserved F or W. D genes are given only for firm matches. Clone size is given for some rows only: seen once, a few or many times, or a class if the clone is expanded.

d_call j_call clone_size v_call cdr3_aa cdr3_nt
TRBD2 TRBJ2-1 . TRBV7-2 CATQQRGGLHEQFF TGTGCCACCCAGCAGCGGGGGGGCCTTCATGAGCAGTTCTTC
. TRBJ2-1 . TRBV15 CATSRDQGGFYNEQFF TGTGCCACCAGCAGAGATCAAGGCGGGTTCTACAATGAGCAGTTCTTC
TRBD2 TRBJ2-7 once TRBV5-1 CASSLVGLAGGNEQYF TGCGCCAGCAGCTTGGTGGGACTAGCGGGAGGAAACGAGCAGTACTTC
. TRBJ1-3 . TRBV7-2 CASSLATGGNTIYF TGTGCCAGCAGCTTAGCGACAGGCGGAAACACCATATATTTT
. TRBJ2-3 once TRBV18 CASSPLNGTSDTQYF TGTGCCAGCTCACCATTAAACGGGACCTCAGATACGCAGTATTTT
. TRBJ1-1 . TRBV5-4 CASSLSSGSEAFF TGTGCCAGCAGCTTGTCTAGCGGCAGTGAAGCTTTCTTT
. TRBJ2-7 . TRBV6-2/TRBV6-3 CASSYPGRPYEQYF TGTGCCAGCAGTTACCCGGGACGCCCTTACGAGCAGTACTTC
. TRBJ2-7 . TRBV7-9 CASSLGLNYEQYF TGTGCCAGCAGCTTAGGACTAAACTACGAGCAGTACTTC
TRBD1 TRBJ1-5 . TRBV5-6 CASRRQGGGQPQHF TGTGCCAGCAGAAGACAGGGAGGCGGTCAGCCCCAGCATTTT
. TRBJ2-7 once TRBV27 CASSLRDLREQYF TGTGCCAGCAGTCTCCGGGACTTGAGGGAGCAGTACTTC
. TRBJ2-5 many TRBV13 CASSPGTAGETQYF TGTGCCAGCAGCCCCGGGACCGCAGGAGAGACCCAGTACTTC
. TRBJ2-6 . TRBV9 CASSAVSGANVLTF TGTGCCAGCAGCGCGGTTTCTGGGGCCAACGTCCTGACTTTC
TRBD1 TRBJ1-1 . TRBV10-3 CAISETGVAFF TGTGCCATCAGTGAGACAGGGGTGGCTTTCTTT